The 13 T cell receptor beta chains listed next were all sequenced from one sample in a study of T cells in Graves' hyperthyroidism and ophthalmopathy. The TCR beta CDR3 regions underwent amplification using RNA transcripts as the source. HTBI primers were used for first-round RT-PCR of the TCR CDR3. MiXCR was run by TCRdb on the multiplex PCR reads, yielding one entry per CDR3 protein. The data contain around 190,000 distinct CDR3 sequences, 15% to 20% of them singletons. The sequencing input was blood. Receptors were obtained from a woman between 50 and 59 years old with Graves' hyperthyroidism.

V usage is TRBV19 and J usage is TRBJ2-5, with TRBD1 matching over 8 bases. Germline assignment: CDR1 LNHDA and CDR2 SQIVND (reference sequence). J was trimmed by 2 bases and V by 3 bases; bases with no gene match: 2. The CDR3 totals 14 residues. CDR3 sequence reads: CASSIRDRQETQYF. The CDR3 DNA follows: TGTGCCAGTAGTATTCGGGACAGGCAAGAGACCCAGTACTTC.

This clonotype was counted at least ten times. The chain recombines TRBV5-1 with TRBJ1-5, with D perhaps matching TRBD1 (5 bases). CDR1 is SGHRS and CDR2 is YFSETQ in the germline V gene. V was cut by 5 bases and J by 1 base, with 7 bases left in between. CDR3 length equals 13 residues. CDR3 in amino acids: CASSKGSNQPQHF. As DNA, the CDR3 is TGCGCCAGCAGTAAGGGGAGCAATCAGCCCCAGCATTTT.

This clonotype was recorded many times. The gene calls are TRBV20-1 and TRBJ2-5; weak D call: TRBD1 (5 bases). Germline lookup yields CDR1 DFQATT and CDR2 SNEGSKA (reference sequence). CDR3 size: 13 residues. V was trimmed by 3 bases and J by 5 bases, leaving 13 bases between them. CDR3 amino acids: CSASDRNGETQYF. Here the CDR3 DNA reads TGCAGTGCTAGTGACAGAAACGGGGAGACCCAGTACTTC.

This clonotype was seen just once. CDR3 loop: CATSRDAGEKAFF. Written as DNA, the CDR3 is TGTGCCACCAGCAGAGATGCAGGGGAAAAAGCTTTCTTT. The gene calls are TRBV15 and TRBJ1-1; D possibly corresponds to TRBD1 (6 bases). V lost 0 bases to trimming and J lost 9 bases, with 11 bases between them. There are 13 residues in the CDR3. Germline V gene data show CDR1 as LNHNV and CDR2 as YYDKDF (reference sequence).

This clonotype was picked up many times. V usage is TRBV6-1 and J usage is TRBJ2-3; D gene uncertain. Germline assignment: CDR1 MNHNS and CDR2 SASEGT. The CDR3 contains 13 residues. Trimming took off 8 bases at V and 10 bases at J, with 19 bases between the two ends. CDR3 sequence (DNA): TGTGCCAGCCTACTCAGGTTGTCCAGTGCGCAGTATTTT. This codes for CASLLRLSSAQYF.

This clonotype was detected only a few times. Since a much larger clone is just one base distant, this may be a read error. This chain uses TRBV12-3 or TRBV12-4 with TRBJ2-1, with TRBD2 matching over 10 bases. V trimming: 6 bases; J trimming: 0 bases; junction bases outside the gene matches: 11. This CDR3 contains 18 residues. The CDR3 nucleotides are TGTGCCAGCAGCTGGTCTAGCGGGGGAGCCGGCTCCTACAATGAGCAGTTCTTC. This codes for CASSWSSGGAGSYNEQFF.

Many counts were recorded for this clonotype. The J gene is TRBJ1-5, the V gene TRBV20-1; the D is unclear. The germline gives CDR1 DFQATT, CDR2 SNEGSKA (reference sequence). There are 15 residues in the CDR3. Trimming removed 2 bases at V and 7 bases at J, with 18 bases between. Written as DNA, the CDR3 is TGCAGTGCTAGAATGGCGGACGTGAGGAGGCAGCCCCAGCATTTT. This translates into CSARMADVRRQPQHF.

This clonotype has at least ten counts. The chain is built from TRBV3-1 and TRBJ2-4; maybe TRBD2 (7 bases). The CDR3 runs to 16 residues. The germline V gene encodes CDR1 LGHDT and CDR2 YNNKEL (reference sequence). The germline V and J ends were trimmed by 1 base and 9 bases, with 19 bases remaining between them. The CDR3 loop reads CASSQAEGSAGAIQYF. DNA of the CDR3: TGTGCCAGCAGCCAAGCCGAGGGTAGTGCGGGGGCCATTCAGTACTTC.

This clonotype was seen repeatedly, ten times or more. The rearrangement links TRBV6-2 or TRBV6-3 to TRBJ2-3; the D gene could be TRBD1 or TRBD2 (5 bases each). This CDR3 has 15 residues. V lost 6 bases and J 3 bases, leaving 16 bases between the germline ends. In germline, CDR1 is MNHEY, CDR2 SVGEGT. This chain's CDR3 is CASSPRDGGTDTQYF. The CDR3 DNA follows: TGTGCCAGCAGCCCCCGGGACGGCGGGACAGATACGCAGTATTTT.

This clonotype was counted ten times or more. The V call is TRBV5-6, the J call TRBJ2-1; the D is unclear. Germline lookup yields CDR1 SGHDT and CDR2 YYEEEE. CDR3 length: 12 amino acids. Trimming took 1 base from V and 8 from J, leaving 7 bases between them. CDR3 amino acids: CASSLFRHEQFF. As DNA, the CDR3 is TGTGCCAGCAGCTTGTTTCGTCATGAGCAGTTCTTC.

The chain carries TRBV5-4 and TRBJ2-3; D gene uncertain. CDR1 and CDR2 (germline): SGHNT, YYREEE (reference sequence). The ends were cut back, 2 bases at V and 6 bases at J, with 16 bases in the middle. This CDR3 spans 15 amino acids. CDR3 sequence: CASSFGPLMRDTQYF. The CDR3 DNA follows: TGTGCCAGCAGCTTCGGACCCCTTATGAGGGATACGCAGTATTTT.

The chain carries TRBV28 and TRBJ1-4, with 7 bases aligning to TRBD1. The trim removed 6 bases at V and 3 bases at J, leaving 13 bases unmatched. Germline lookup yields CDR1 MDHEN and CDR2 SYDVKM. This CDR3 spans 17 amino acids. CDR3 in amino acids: CASSLDRPPVANEKLFF. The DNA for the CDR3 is TGTGCCAGCAGCCTGGACAGGCCTCCGGTAGCTAATGAAAAACTGTTTTTT.

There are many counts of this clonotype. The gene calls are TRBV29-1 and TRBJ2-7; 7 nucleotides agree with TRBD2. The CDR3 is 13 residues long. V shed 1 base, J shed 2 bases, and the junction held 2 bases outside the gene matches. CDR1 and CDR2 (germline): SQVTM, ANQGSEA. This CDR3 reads CSVEGGSPYEQYF. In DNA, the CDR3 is TGCAGCGTTGAAGGCGGGAGCCCCTACGAGCAGTACTTC.